This entry concerns a single T cell receptor beta chain. The sample comes from a study of blood T cell repertoires in COVID-19. Study-wide background: T cells, B-cell-depleted T cells, or PBMCs supplied cDNA or gDNA.

This CDR3 spans 15 amino acids. Original data processing: It was from reference gene primer amplification that nucleated cell counts were estimated. Sequenced by immunoSEQ multiplex PCR; TCRdb stores in-frame clones only, minus some. The V and J calls and the clone size are those of that table, but D and trimming were determined from the DNA. The sample includes about 100,000 clones, about 80% of them seen just once. The clonotype was recovered from a woman between 65 and 79 years old with acute or convalescent COVID-19. The genes are TRBV12-2 and TRBJ1-5. TRBV12-2 is an annotated pseudogene. The sequenced material came from peripheral blood. CDR3 amino acids: CASRFSRKRDQPQHF. CDR3 DNA sequence: TGTGCAAGTCGCTTTAGTCGGAAACGGGATCAGCCCCAGCATTTT.